A single sample is the source of the 21 T cell receptor beta chains below, sequenced in a study of tumor-infiltrating lymphocytes in primary liver carcinoma. The researchers produced TCR beta cDNA from roughly 550 ng total RNA with a constant-region primer. Sequencing libraries for TCR beta derived from three nested multiplex PCR rounds that used slightly modified ARM-PCR. With TRBV1-TRBV30 forward primers and a C-beta reverse primer, the first two PCR rounds were run for around 10 cycles each. One entry per CDR3 protein results from TCRdb running MiXCR on the multiplex PCR reads. The sample has tens of thousands of distinct CDR3 sequences, about 80% seen once. It was from approximately 22-30 mg of unsorted bulk tissue that RNA and DNA were co-extracted. The sample was liver tumor tissue from sampling region 3. The subset: tumor region T3, left-lateral pole. The receptors were gathered from a middle-aged man with primary liver carcinoma and hepatitis B virus infection.

For this clonotype: Germline is not matched at one junction end, which may reflect a read error. The rearrangement links TRBV6-5 to TRBJ2-2; no clear D gene. The CDR3 is 17 residues long. Germline V gene data show CDR1 as MNHEY and CDR2 as SVGAGI. CDR3 coding DNA: TGTGCCGGCAGTTTTCGCCCACCTGGAGTGAACACCGGGGAGCTGTTTTTT. Its protein is CAGSFRPPGVNTGELFF.

Remarks on this clonotype: A much larger clone differs from this one at a single base, so this may be a read error. V is TRBV7-9 and J is TRBJ2-1; 8 bases map to TRBD2. CDR1 and CDR2 (germline): SEHNR, FQNEAQ (reference sequence). The CDR3 contains 16 residues. The CDR3 DNA follows: TGTGCCAGCAGACCCTCTAGCGGGCCCGCCTACAATGGGCAGTTCTTC. It specifies CASRPSSGPAYNGQFF.

Turning to this clonotype: One junction end disagrees with the germline gene, perhaps due to a read error. The rearrangement uses TRBV11-2 and TRBJ2-3, with unresolved D. CDR1 is SGHAT and CDR2 is FQNNGV in the germline V gene. The CDR3 covers 16 residues. This chain's CDR3 is CTSSLDVGSLTDTQYF. In nucleotides, the CDR3 is TGTACCAGCAGCTTAGATGTGGGAAGCCTCACAGATACGCAGTATTTT.

The J gene is TRBJ2-1, the V gene TRBV7-8; D uncertain. Germline assignment: CDR1 SGHVS and CDR2 FQNEAQ. CDR3 length: 15 amino acids. Trimming left V 6 bases short and J 10 bases short, with 22 bases between. The CDR3 nucleotides read TGTGCCAGCAGGCCTAGTAGTTCCCCTCTCGGGGAGCAGTTCTTC. It encodes CASRPSSSPLGEQFF.

Concerning this clonotype itself: This may be a read error: a much more frequent sequence differs by one nucleotide. It is likely a read error, because the conserved phenylalanine at the end of the CDR3 is missing. V gene TRBV7-8 combines with J gene TRBJ2-1, with a possible D match to TRBD1 (6 bases). The germline V gene has CDR1 SGHVS and CDR2 FQNEAQ. This CDR3 region has 17 residues. With 1 base removed from V and 2 bases from J, the gap between germline ends came to 15 bases. The DNA of the CDR3 is TGTGCCAGCAGCTTAGATCTAGGGACAACTACCTACAATGAGCAGTTCGTC. Its translation: CASSLDLGTTTYNEQFV.

A remark on this clonotype: One end of the junction varies from germline; a read error may be responsible. This rearrangement joins TRBV11-2 to TRBJ2-2; tentatively, D is TRBD2 (6 bases). The CDR3 has 17 amino acids. Germline lookup yields CDR1 SGHAT and CDR2 FQNNGV. DNA for the CDR3: TGTACCAGCGGAGGGTCGGGAGTTCTTACGAACACCGGGGGGCTGTTTTTT. It codes for CTSGGSGVLTNTGGLFF.

A remark on this clonotype: Sequence at one end of the junction differs from germline and may be a read error. V and J are TRBV11-2 and TRBJ2-3, with D unresolved. Germline CDR1 SGHAT, CDR2 FQNNGV. The CDR3 loop spans 15 amino acids. The CDR3 region is CANSSIVVSTDTQYF. The CDR3 DNA reads TGTGCCAACAGCTCAATAGTTGTGAGCACAGATACGCAGTATTTT.

This clonotype was seen a single time. This rearrangement joins TRBV12-3 or TRBV12-4 to TRBJ1-3, with a weak D call TRBD1 (6 bases). The CDR3 spans 14 residues. CDR3 residues: CTSSLQGAGNTIYF. The CDR3, as DNA: TGTACTAGCAGCCTACAGGGAGCCGGAAACACCATATATTTT.

Comment on this clonotype: A much larger clone sits a single nucleotide away, making a read error possible. The chain carries TRBV10-3 and TRBJ2-3, with 8 bases aligning to TRBD2. CDR1 and CDR2 (germline): ENHRY, SYGVKD. The CDR3 length is 17 residues. The V and J ends lost 2 bases and 6 bases, in that order; junction bases with no gene match: 13. The CDR3 sequence is CAISEGAGGRKGDTQYF. CDR3 DNA: TGTGCCATCAGTGAGGGCGCAGGCGGGAGGAAAGGGGATACGCAGTATTTT.

About this clonotype: One end of the junction fails to match germline, which may point to a read error. V is TRBV6-5 and J is TRBJ2-3; 10 nucleotides agree with TRBD2. Germline lookup yields CDR1 MNHEY and CDR2 SVGAGI. The CDR3 is made up of 14 amino acids. The CDR3 DNA reads as TGTGCCAGTAGTCAACTAGCGGGATCAGATACGCACTATTTT. It translates to CASSQLAGSDTHYF.

About this clonotype itself: The germline gene is not matched at one end of the junction; a read error may be the cause. The chain has TRBV6-1 and TRBJ2-7, with 8 positions matching TRBD1. Germline values: CDR1 MNHNS, CDR2 SASEGT. CDR3 size: 16 residues. DNA for the CDR3: TGTGCCAGCAGTGAGTTGCGACAGGGGAGATCCTATGAGCAGTACTTC. Its protein product is CASSELRQGRSYEQYF.

Points on this clonotype: A much larger clone differs by one base, so this may be a read error. The conserved closing phenylalanine or tryptophan is absent in this CDR3, likely reflecting a read error. V and J are TRBV30 and TRBJ2-7; TRBD1 aligns across 8 bases. The V and J ends lost 2 bases and 5 bases, in that order; junction bases with no gene match: 2. The CDR3 consists of 12 residues. Germline V gene data show CDR1 as GTSNPN and CDR2 as SVGIG (reference sequence). The CDR3 DNA follows: TGTGCCTGGAGTTCGACAGGGGACGAGCAGTACTCC. This translates into CAWSSTGDEQYS.

Points on this clonotype: Being one base from a much bigger clone, this may be a read error. The genes are TRBV28 and TRBJ2-5; 7 nucleotides agree with TRBD1. The length of the CDR3 is 14 residues. V was clipped by 7 bases and J by 5 bases; unmatched bases: 10. The germline V gene has CDR1 MDHEN and CDR2 SYDVKM. The CDR3 nucleotides are TGTGCCAGCACCCAAAGAGACAGGGCCGAGACCCAGTACTTC. Its translation: CASTQRDRAETQYF.

About this clonotype: The junction departs from the called germline gene at one end, perhaps through a read error. The V gene is TRBV11-1, the J gene TRBJ2-1; a weak D match, TRBD1 (5 bases). The germline gives CDR1 SGHAT, CDR2 FQDESV (reference sequence). The CDR3 totals 15 residues. This CDR3 is CASSSSATAANGQFF. The CDR3 DNA reads TGTGCCAGCAGCTCCTCGGCGACAGCTGCCAATGGGCAGTTCTTC.

Concerning this clonotype: An end of the junction does not agree with germline; a read error may underlie this. The chain links TRBV12-3 or TRBV12-4 to TRBJ2-7, with D possibly TRBD1 on 6 matching bases. CDR3 length: 14 amino acids. CDR3 nucleotides: TGTGCCAGCAGTTTAAGTGGGGGCTCCTATGAGCAGTGCTTC. This encodes CASSLSGGSYEQCF.

This clonotype came up once. The genes are TRBV6-5 and TRBJ2-1, with 9 bases fitting TRBD2. The CDR3 consists of 15 residues. Germline-derived CDR1 and CDR2 are MNHEY and SVGAGI. V lost 1 base to trimming and J lost 11 bases; unmatched junction nucleotides: 9. The CDR3 loop is CASSYFPSGTDKQFF. In DNA, the CDR3 is TGTGCCAGCAGTTACTTCCCTAGCGGGACCGATAAGCAGTTCTTC.

This clonotype has at least ten counts. A single base separates this from a much larger clone, so it may be a read error. The rearrangement uses TRBV11-1 and TRBJ2-1; D might be TRBD2 (6 bases). Germline V gives CDR1 SGHAT, CDR2 FQDESV (reference sequence). Trimming left V 0 bases short and J 12 bases short, with 6 bases between. This CDR3 comprises 11 residues. CDR3 residues: CASSLAGGQFF. In DNA, the CDR3 is TGTGCCAGCAGCTTAGCGGGAGGGCAGTTCTTC.

Concerning this clonotype: An end of the junction does not agree with germline; a read error may underlie this. The rearrangement links TRBV10-3 to TRBJ2-1, with 8 bases fitting TRBD2. Germline-derived CDR1 and CDR2 are ENHRY and SYGVKD. The CDR3 is 14 amino acids. The CDR3 bases are TGTGCTATCAGAGGTAGCGGGAACGGCAATGAGCAGTTCTTC. Encoded protein: CAIRGSGNGNEQFF.

This clonotype was recorded only once. This may arise from a read error, as a much more abundant clone is one base away. The V call is TRBV28, the J call TRBJ2-5, with 8 bases aligning to TRBD2. This CDR3 has 13 residues. With V trimmed by 3 bases and J by 7 bases, 4 bases remained unmatched. From germline, CDR1 is MDHEN and CDR2 SYDVKM. CDR3 nucleotides: TGTGCCAGCAGTTTTAACGGGAGGGCGACCCAGTACTTC. Protein sequence: CASSFNGRATQYF.

Details on this clonotype: One junction end does not reproduce the germline sequence, and a read error may be involved. The CDR3 region has the DNA TGTGCCAGCAACTTAGGCTGGCGATTTACCTACGAGCAGTACTTC. As protein: CASNLGWRFTYEQYF. The J gene is TRBJ2-7, the V gene TRBV11-2; no clear D gene. The CDR3 sequence is 15 residues long. The V gene's germline CDR1 is SGHAT and CDR2 FQNNGV.

This clonotype was detected ten times or more. The rearrangement joins TRBV19 to TRBJ2-4; 7 bases are a match to TRBD1. With V trimmed by 11 bases and J by 1 base, 14 bases remained unmatched. Germline V lookup: CDR1 LNHDA, CDR2 SQIVND (reference sequence). The CDR3 covers 16 residues. CDR3 DNA: TGTGCCGGTCGAGTATTAGACAGGGATGCCAAAAACATTCAGTACTTC. It codes for CAGRVLDRDAKNIQYF.